The entry that follows covers one T cell receptor beta chain sequence. Its antigen is still unknown. The CDR3 is made up of 16 amino acids. The germline V and J ends were trimmed by 1 base and 2 bases, with 13 bases remaining between them. CDR1 and CDR2 (germline): KGHSH, LQKENI. The sample comes from a study of graft-versus-host responses after intestinal transplantation. The wider study: Multivisceral, liver-intestinal, or isolated intestinal grafts were transplanted into recipients. Whole-study results and caveats: Recipient marrow held GvH clones, some first seen in ileum or blood. Peak circulating GvH clone levels were associated with early post-transplant HvG declines.

The assay was immunoSEQ multiplex PCR, and TCRdb's table has in-frame clones only and misses some. This sample has tens of thousands of clones; 89% occur once, and the top ten carry approximately 0.56%. The gene calls are TRBV18 and TRBJ2-3, with TRBD2 as a possible D gene (7 bases). Sequencing used unstimulated CD4+ T cells sorted from spleen or lymph node cells, obtained before transplant. The receptor was isolated from a human donor who was the organ donor for an intestinal transplant. This CDR3 is CASSPRGGGPTDTQYF. In nucleotides, the CDR3 is TGTGCCAGCTCACCACGAGGCGGGGGCCCCACAGATACGCAGTATTTT.